These 17 T cell receptor beta chains were all obtained from the same sample, sequenced in a study of shared clonotypes between healthy human individuals. Sequencing was performed with immunoSEQ multiplex PCR; in TCRdb, only in-frame clones are kept and a portion is missing. Of 2,500,000 or so clones in the sample, around 93% were seen once. Material: naive CD4+ T cells from PBMCs. Subset noted: CD45RA+ positively selected. The origin of the receptors is a man younger than 35 in good health. Some clones in this sample may be carry-over from other donors' samples.

The V call is TRBV6-1, the J call TRBJ1-3, with TRBD1 identical over 7 bases. This CDR3 is built from 13 residues. J gave up 7 bases and V 8 bases, and 8 bases lay outside the gene matches. The germline gives CDR1 MNHNS, CDR2 SASEGT. CDR3 amino acids: CASVRQGVNTIYF. CDR3 nucleotides: TGTGCCAGCGTAAGACAGGGTGTGAACACCATATATTTT.

J is TRBJ2-3 and V is TRBV2; a weak D match, TRBD1 (6 bases). The germline V and J ends were trimmed by 5 bases and 11 bases, with 8 bases remaining between them. The CDR3 length is 10 residues. From germline, CDR1 is SNHLY and CDR2 FYNNEI. The CDR3 DNA sequence: TGTGCCAGCAGTCAGGGGATGCAGTATTTT. It is translated as CASSQGMQYF.

About this clone: At one end, the junction sequence differs from germline, possibly due to a read error. The CDR3 protein is CASGLFPGQGMGNEQFF. As DNA, the CDR3 is TGTGCCAGCGGTTTATTCCCGGGTCAGGGGATGGGGAATGAGCAGTTCTTC. The chain has TRBV28 and TRBJ2-1; possible D gene TRBD1, 6 bases. The CDR3 loop spans 17 amino acids. Germline V CDR1 and CDR2: MDHEN, SYDVKM.

The chain carries TRBV5-1 and TRBJ2-3, with 7 bases identical to TRBD1. The V segment lost 0 bases and the J segment 6 bases; nucleotides outside the gene matches: 4. CDR3 size: 14 residues. CDR1 and CDR2 from the germline V gene are SGHRS and YFSETQ. CDR3 bases: TGCGCCAGCAGCTTGGCCGTCAGGGGGGATACGCAGTATTTT. Translated: CASSLAVRGDTQYF. The full variable domain, rest sourced from reference TRBV5-1 and TRBJ2-3, is KAGVTQTPRYLIKTRGQQVTLSCSPISGHRSVSWYQQTPGQGLQFLFEYFSETQRNKGNFPGRFSGRQFSNSRSEMNVSTLELGDSALYLCASSLAVRGDTQYFGPGTRLTVL.

On this clone itself: The sample carries other DNA sequences with the same CDR3. This chain connects TRBV5-1 to TRBJ2-2; TRBD2 matches 11 bases. Losses at the gene ends were 2 bases for V and 2 bases for J; bases not matched to a gene: 2. The CDR3 runs 16 residues. The germline V gene encodes CDR1 SGHRS and CDR2 YFSETQ. CDR3 DNA sequence: TGCGCCAGCAGCTTCCTAGCGGGAGGTAACACCGGGGAGCTGTTTTTT. Translation: CASSFLAGGNTGELFF. The complete variable domain, with remaining parts taken from reference TRBV5-1 and TRBJ2-2, reads KAGVTQTPRYLIKTRGQQVTLSCSPISGHRSVSWYQQTPGQGLQFLFEYFSETQRNKGNFPGRFSGRQFSNSRSEMNVSTLELGDSALYLCASSFLAGGNTGELFFGEGSRLTVL.

Points on this clone: The sample contains more than one DNA sequence encoding this CDR3. The rearrangement links TRBV28 to TRBJ2-7; 7 positions match TRBD1. Germline V gives CDR1 MDHEN, CDR2 SYDVKM. The V and J ends lost 4 bases and 3 bases, in that order; junction bases with no gene match: 6. This CDR3 comprises 14 residues. The CDR3 loop is CASSSPGQYYEQYF. For the CDR3, the DNA is TGTGCCAGCAGTTCCCCGGGACAGTACTACGAGCAGTACTTC.

This chain links TRBV29-1 with TRBJ2-5; possible D gene TRBD1, 6 bases. This CDR3 is 15 amino acids long. V was trimmed by 3 bases and J by 5 bases, leaving 19 bases between them. Germline loops: CDR1 SQVTM, CDR2 ANQGSEA. DNA of the CDR3: TGCAGCGTTGACCCGGACAGAAGGGGTTGGGAGACCCAGTACTTC. Its protein is CSVDPDRRGWETQYF.

The chain is built from TRBV10-3 and TRBJ1-2, with a weak D call TRBD1 (5 bases). This CDR3 region has 14 residues. CDR1 and CDR2 from the germline V gene are ENHRY and SYGVKD. The germline V and J ends were trimmed by 4 bases and 5 bases, with 14 bases remaining between them. The CDR3 here is CAISGSAGMYGYTF. As DNA, the CDR3 is TGTGCCATCAGTGGTTCGGCAGGGATGTATGGCTACACCTTC.

This clone has only one observation. The genes are TRBV30 and TRBJ2-7; D uncertain. Trimming shortened V by 3 bases and J by 5 bases, and 8 bases separated the two germline ends. The CDR3 has 11 amino acids. In germline, CDR1 is GTSNPN, CDR2 SVGIG (reference sequence). CDR3 in amino acids: CAWSSSDEQYF. The CDR3 bases are TGTGCCTGGAGCTCGAGCGACGAGCAGTACTTC.

The V gene is TRBV18, the J gene TRBJ1-2, with TRBD1 identical over 8 bases. Germline V gene sequence: CDR1 KGHSH, CDR2 LQKENI. This CDR3 region has 14 residues. After removal of 4 bases from V and 6 bases from J, the junction contained 7 bases not matched to a gene. In DNA form, the CDR3 reads TGTGCCAGCTCACACACGGACAGGGCGAATGGCTACACCTTC. The encoded protein is CASSHTDRANGYTF. Full variable domain (rest looked up from reference TRBV18 and TRBJ1-2): NAGVMQNPRHLVRRRGQEARLRCSPMKGHSHVYWYRQLPEEGLKFMVYLQKENIIDESGMPKERFSAEFPKEGPSILRIQQVVRGDSAAYFCASSHTDRANGYTFGSGTRLTVV.

The chain links TRBV6-6 to TRBJ2-1; maybe TRBD1 (5 bases). CDR1 and CDR2 (germline): MNHNY, SVGAGI (reference sequence). This CDR3 is 15 amino acids long. The V end was cut by 2 bases, the J end by 5 bases, with 13 bases between. CDR3 sequence: CASSYQVNRNNEQFF. The CDR3 nucleotides read TGTGCCAGCAGTTACCAGGTTAACAGGAACAATGAGCAGTTCTTC.

The chain uses TRBV11-2 and TRBJ2-7; D remains unclear. This CDR3 is built from 17 residues. Germline V gene sequence: CDR1 SGHAT, CDR2 FQNNGV. The V end lost 4 bases, the J end lost 0 bases, and 19 bases lay between the germline ends. The CDR3 loop is CASSSNTGRLGSYEQYF. CDR3 DNA sequence: TGTGCCAGCAGCTCTAATACCGGGCGCCTTGGCTCCTACGAGCAGTACTTC.

This clone was detected once. The V gene is TRBV5-1, the J gene TRBJ2-2; 9 bases line up with TRBD1. The CDR3 runs 15 residues. Germline loops: CDR1 SGHRS, CDR2 YFSETQ. J lost 4 bases, V lost 5 bases, and 6 bases had no gene match. The CDR3 loop reads CASSTGTGSTGELFF. CDR3 nucleotides: TGCGCCAGCAGTACCGGGACAGGGTCCACCGGGGAGCTGTTTTTT. Full variable domain (rest looked up from reference TRBV5-1 and TRBJ2-2): KAGVTQTPRYLIKTRGQQVTLSCSPISGHRSVSWYQQTPGQGLQFLFEYFSETQRNKGNFPGRFSGRQFSNSRSEMNVSTLELGDSALYLCASSTGTGSTGELFFGEGSRLTVL.

As concerns this clone: The identical CDR3 is also encoded by other nucleotide sequences in the sample. J is TRBJ1-3 and V is TRBV9; weak D call: TRBD1 (5 bases). V dropped 0 bases and J dropped 2 bases, with 9 bases sitting between them. Per germline, CDR1 SGDLS and CDR2 YYNGEE. This CDR3 region has 15 residues. CDR3 DNA: TGTGCCAGCAGCGTAGGCGGGGCCCCTGGAAACACCATATATTTT. It encodes CASSVGGAPGNTIYF.

This clone was counted a single time. V gene TRBV19 combines with J gene TRBJ2-5, with a possible D match to TRBD1 (5 bases). The CDR3 consists of 13 residues. The V gene's germline CDR1 is LNHDA and CDR2 SQIVND (reference sequence). The V gene lost 3 bases and the J gene lost 7 bases, with 12 bases spanning the gap. The chain's CDR3 is CASSIQSTGTQYF. Here the CDR3 DNA reads TGTGCCAGTAGTATTCAGAGCACAGGGACCCAGTACTTC.

Worth noting for this clone: Different DNA sequences within this sample yield the same CDR3. The rearrangement joins TRBV6-5 to TRBJ1-2; D gene uncertain. The V gene's germline CDR1 is MNHEY and CDR2 SVGAGI. CDR3 length equals 15 residues. V was trimmed by 0 bases and J by 2 bases, leaving 10 bases between them. CDR3 in DNA: TGTGCCAGCAGTTACTCCCGTACTGCCAACTATGGCTACACCTTC. Translation: CASSYSRTANYGYTF.

The V and J genes are TRBV6-4 and TRBJ1-1; TRBD1 agrees at 12 bases. V lost 3 bases and J lost 5; bases outside the gene matches: 4. This CDR3 is built from 15 residues. CDR1 is MRHNA and CDR2 is SNTAGT in the germline V gene. CDR3 in DNA: TGTGCCAGCAGTGAAGTGGGACAGGGGGCAACTGAAGCTTTCTTT. Translating gives CASSEVGQGATEAFF.